Below, one T cell receptor beta chain is given with its context. The antigen it recognizes is unknown. Base-call qualities are not available, and no considerably larger clone is one nucleotide away. The germline V gene supplies CDR1 MNHNS and CDR2 SASEGT. The CDR3 sequence holds 12 residues, the cysteine and phenylalanine included. Only the CDR3 portion is preserved as DNA: 36 bases, with reading frame beginning at the first base. A distance of 5 bases separates the germline ends of V and J, which lose 4 bases and 2 bases respectively. The data derive from a study of T cell changes during pregnancy in multiple sclerosis (dated by TCRdb to about 2019). Concerning the study at large: In women with multiple sclerosis, the researchers looked at how the T cell repertoire shifted as pregnancy progressed.

The method behind the library was the immunoSEQ multiplex PCR assay. TCRdb re-hosts the immuneACCESS table, in-frame sequences only. Its copies lack some clones; in the studies checked, an unresolved V gene accounts for under half of them, and the cause for the rest is not known. This sample is represented by fewer than 95,000 clones; around nine tenths of them were singletons. Of the sample, 1.5% to 2% falls within the top ten clones. Here the chain combines TRBV6-1 and TRBJ1-2, with the D gene not confidently named. The TCR was taken from a female donor in good health, enrolled as a control in a pregnancy study. Sequencing was performed on peripheral blood, taken in the first trimester of pregnancy. The DNA sequence is TGTGCCAGCAGTGTTATGAACTATGGCTACACCTTC. This encodes CASSVMNYGYTF.